These T cell receptor beta chains were read from a single sample in a study of PD-L1 blockade in urothelial cancer. Generated by immunoSEQ multiplex PCR, the TCRdb table keeps only in-frame clones and is missing some. The data hold 48,000 or so clones, with around 85% observed a single time. The specimen comprised PBMCs, sampled around atezolizumab (anti-PD-L1) treatment. These receptors were taken from a woman in her sixties or seventies with urothelial cancer. Each CDR3 is given with its conserved first and last residue. D genes are given only for firm matches. Only part of the rows carry a size: once, few, many, or a class if the clone is expanded.

J,V,D,size,CDR3,DNA
TRBJ1-5,TRBV6-1,TRBD1,few,CASSGTGERPQHF,TGTGCCAGCAGTGGGACAGGGGAACGGCCCCAGCATTTT
TRBJ1-1,TRBV5-1,TRBD1,NA,CASSRETGRNTEAFF,TGCGCCAGCAGCCGTGAGACAGGGCGGAACACTGAAGCTTTCTTT
TRBJ1-1,TRBV19,TRBD1,NA,CASSHHRGYSTEAFF,TGTGCCAGTAGTCACCACAGGGGATACTCTACTGAAGCTTTCTTT
TRBJ2-7,TRBV10-3,TRBD1,NA,CAISEGTGGTPSYEQYF,TGTGCCATCAGTGAGGGAACAGGGGGGACACCCTCCTACGAGCAGTACTTC
TRBJ1-4,TRBV10-2,TRBD1,NA,CASRPDRGRPAYEKLFF,TGCGCCAGCAGACCGGACAGGGGGCGCCCCGCTTATGAAAAACTGTTTTTT
TRBJ2-7,TRBV7-9,NA,NA,CASSARGPDGDEQYF,TGTGCCAGCAGCGCGCGGGGCCCCGACGGCGACGAGCAGTACTTC
TRBJ1-2,TRBV7-9,NA,NA,CASSLAGGHGYTF,TGTGCCAGCAGCTTAGCAGGAGGACATGGCTACACCTTC
TRBJ2-2,TRBV18,TRBD1,NA,CASSPRATGTGSSGELFF,TGTGCCAGCTCACCCAGGGCGACCGGGACAGGGTCATCCGGGGAGCTGTTTTTT
TRBJ2-1,TRBV5-1,TRBD2,once,CASSKIAGGPFDEQFF,TGCGCCAGCAGCAAAATAGCGGGAGGGCCTTTTGATGAGCAGTTCTTC
TRBJ2-3,TRBV7-9,NA,once,CASSLQGRPRTDTQYF,TGTGCCAGCAGCTTACAGGGGCGGCCACGCACAGATACGCAGTATTTT
TRBJ2-3,TRBV2,TRBD2,NA,CASSGIRASGSRGTDTQYF,TGTGCCAGCAGTGGGATTAGGGCTAGCGGGAGTAGGGGCACAGATACGCAGTATTTT
TRBJ1-2,TRBV6-5,NA,once,CASSSGEIGHSSYTF,TGTGCCAGCAGTTCTGGGGAAATCGGACATTCCAGCTACACCTTC
TRBJ2-7,TRBV10-3,NA,NA,CAISEGQGYEQYF,TGTGCCATCAGTGAGGGGCAGGGCTACGAGCAGTACTTC
TRBJ1-2,TRBV19,NA,NA,CASLGPAIANYGYTF,TGTGCCAGCCTAGGCCCGGCAATTGCTAACTATGGCTACACCTTC
TRBJ2-2,TRBV15,NA,NA,CATSRGGGGLVTGELFF,TGTGCCACCAGCAGAGGGGGGGGCGGTTTGGTAACCGGGGAGCTGTTTTTT
TRBJ2-3,TRBV7-2,TRBD2,once,CASSRGGAHTDTQYF,TGTGCCAGCAGCCGCGGGGGGGCCCACACAGATACGCAGTATTTT